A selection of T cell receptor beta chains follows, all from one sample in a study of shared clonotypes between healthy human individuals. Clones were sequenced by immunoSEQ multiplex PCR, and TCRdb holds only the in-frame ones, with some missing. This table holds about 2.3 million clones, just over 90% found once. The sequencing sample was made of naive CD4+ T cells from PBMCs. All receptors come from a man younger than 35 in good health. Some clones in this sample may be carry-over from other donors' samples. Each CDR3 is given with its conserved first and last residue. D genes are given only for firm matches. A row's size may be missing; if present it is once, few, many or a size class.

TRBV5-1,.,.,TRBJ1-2,CASSTSLGGYTF,TGCGCCAGCAGCACCTCCCTGGGGGGCTACACCTTC
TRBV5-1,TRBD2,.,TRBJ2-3,CASCPSGRDADTQYF,TGCGCCAGCTGCCCTAGCGGGAGGGACGCAGATACGCAGTATTTT
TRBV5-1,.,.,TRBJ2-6,CASSQSRSGANVLTF,TGCGCCAGCAGCCAAAGTCGCTCTGGGGCCAACGTCCTGACTTTC
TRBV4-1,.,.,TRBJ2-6,CASSQDGRAGANVLTF,TGCGCCAGCAGCCAAGACGGCCGGGCGGGGGCCAACGTCCTGACTTTC
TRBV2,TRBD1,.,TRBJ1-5,CASSEQGARGGQPQHF,TGTGCCAGCAGTGAACAGGGGGCGCGTGGCGGTCAGCCCCAGCATTTT
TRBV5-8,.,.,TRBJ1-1,CASIGRGLNTEAFF,TGTGCCAGCATTGGACGGGGGCTGAACACTGAAGCTTTCTTT
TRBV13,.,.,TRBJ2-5,CASSLMDAQETQYF,TGTGCCAGCAGCCTGATGGACGCTCAAGAGACCCAGTACTTC
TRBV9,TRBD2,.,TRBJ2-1,CASSGSGSGYNEQFF,TGTGCCAGCAGCGGTAGCGGGAGTGGGTACAATGAGCAGTTCTTC
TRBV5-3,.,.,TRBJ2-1,CARSLVVVHGSYNEQFF,TGTGCCAGAAGCTTGGTGGTGGTCCACGGCTCCTACAATGAGCAGTTCTTC
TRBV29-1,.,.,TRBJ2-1,CSVDFPGTYNEQFF,TGCAGCGTTGATTTTCCAGGGACCTACAATGAGCAGTTCTTC
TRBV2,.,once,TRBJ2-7,CASSYREAYEQYF,TGTGCCAGCAGCTACAGGGAAGCATACGAGCAGTACTTC
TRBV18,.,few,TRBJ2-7,CASSPLDSSYEQYF,TGTGCCAGCTCACCACTGGACAGCTCCTACGAGCAGTACTTC
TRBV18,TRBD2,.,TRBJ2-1,CASSPRLSAGGNEQFF,TGTGCCAGCTCACCACGTCTATCAGCGGGAGGGAATGAGCAGTTCTTC
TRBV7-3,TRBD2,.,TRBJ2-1,CASSPHFSGRAYSYNEQFF,TGTGCCAGCAGCCCCCACTTTAGCGGGAGGGCCTACTCCTACAATGAGCAGTTCTTC
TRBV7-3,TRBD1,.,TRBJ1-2,CASSLTGRGQSYGYTF,TGTGCCAGCAGCTTAACCGGGCGGGGACAGAGCTATGGCTACACCTTC
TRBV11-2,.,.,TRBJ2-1,CASSLTGLSYNEQFF,TGTGCCAGCAGCCTAACAGGTCTCTCCTACAATGAGCAGTTCTTC
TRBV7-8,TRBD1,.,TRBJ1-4,CASTIGRGRTNEKLFF,TGTGCCAGCACCATCGGGAGGGGGCGAACTAATGAAAAACTGTTTTTT
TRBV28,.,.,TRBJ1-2,CASSFPLSLANYGYTF,TGTGCCAGCAGTTTCCCCCTCTCCCTGGCTAACTATGGCTACACCTTC
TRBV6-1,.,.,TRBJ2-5,CASSLGGAQETQYF,TGTGCCAGCAGCCTGGGGGGGGCCCAAGAGACCCAGTACTTC
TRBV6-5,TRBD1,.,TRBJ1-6,CASSVTGANSPLHF,TGTGCCAGCAGCGTAACAGGGGCCAATTCACCCCTCCACTTT
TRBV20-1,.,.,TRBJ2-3,CSASWDTQYF,TGCAGTGCTAGTTGGGATACGCAGTATTTT
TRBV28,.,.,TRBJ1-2,CASSFVSGHLFFGYTF,TGTGCCAGCAGTTTCGTGTCAGGCCACCTATTTTTTGGCTACACCTTC
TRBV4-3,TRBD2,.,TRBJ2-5,CASSQDWPSGSRETQYF,TGCGCCAGCAGCCAAGATTGGCCTAGCGGGAGTCGGGAGACCCAGTACTTC
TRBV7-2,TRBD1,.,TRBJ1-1,CASSLFRQGLGNTEAFF,TGTGCCAGCAGCTTATTCCGACAGGGACTAGGGAACACTGAAGCTTTCTTT
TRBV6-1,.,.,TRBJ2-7,CASSRAPREYF,TGTGCCAGCAGTAGGGCCCCTCGAGAGTACTTC
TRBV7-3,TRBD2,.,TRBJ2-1,CASSQGTGTSGSYEQFF,TGTGCCAGCAGCCAGGGAACCGGGACTAGCGGGAGCTATGAGCAGTTCTTC
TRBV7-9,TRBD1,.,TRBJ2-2,CASSLRQGWAGELFF,TGTGCCAGCAGCCTACGACAGGGATGGGCCGGGGAGCTGTTTTTT
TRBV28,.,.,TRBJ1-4,CASKTAQGKLFF,TGTGCCAGTAAGACAGCCCAGGGAAAACTGTTTTTT
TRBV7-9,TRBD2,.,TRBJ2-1,CASSLARGSIDEQFF,TGTGCCAGCAGCTTAGCGCGCGGGAGTATCGATGAGCAGTTCTTC
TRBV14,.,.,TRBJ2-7,CASSPTGYEQYF,TGTGCCAGCAGCCCCACCGGCTACGAGCAGTACTTC
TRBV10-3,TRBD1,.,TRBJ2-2,CASGTGGPVGELFF,TGTGCCAGCGGGACAGGGGGGCCCGTCGGGGAGCTGTTTTTT
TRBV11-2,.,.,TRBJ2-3,CASSEAGSDTQYF,TGTGCCAGCAGCGAGGCGGGGTCAGATACGCAGTATTTT
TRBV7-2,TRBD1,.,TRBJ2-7,CVTRDRSSYEQYF,TGCGTAACCCGGGACAGGAGCTCCTACGAGCAGTACTTC
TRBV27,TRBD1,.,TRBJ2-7,CASSFPGQAKYEQYF,TGTGCCAGCAGCTTCCCGGGACAGGCGAAATACGAGCAGTACTTC
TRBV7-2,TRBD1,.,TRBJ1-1,CASSRQGPTEAFF,TGTGCCAGCAGCCGACAGGGGCCCACTGAAGCTTTCTTT
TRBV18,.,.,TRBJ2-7,CASSAAASPQGEQYF,TGTGCCAGCTCCGCGGCGGCCTCCCCGCAGGGGGAGCAGTACTTC
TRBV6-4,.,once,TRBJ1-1,CASSKEENTEAFF,TGTGCCAGCAGTAAGGAGGAGAACACTGAAGCTTTCTTT
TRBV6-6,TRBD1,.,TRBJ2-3,CASSRRQGRKTDTQYF,TGTGCCAGCAGCCGTAGACAGGGCAGAAAGACAGATACGCAGTATTTT
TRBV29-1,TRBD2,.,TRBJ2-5,CSVVELAGAQETQYF,TGCAGCGTTGTAGAACTAGCGGGAGCCCAAGAGACCCAGTACTTC
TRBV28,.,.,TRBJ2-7,CASSPHPDGLLEQYF,TGTGCCAGCAGTCCCCACCCAGACGGACTTCTCGAGCAGTACTTC
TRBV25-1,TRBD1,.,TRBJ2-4,CASSEFTGAAKNIQYF,TGTGCCAGCAGTGAATTCACAGGGGCAGCCAAAAACATTCAGTACTTC
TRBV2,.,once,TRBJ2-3,CAARDTDTQYF,TGTGCCGCGCGGGACACAGATACGCAGTATTTT
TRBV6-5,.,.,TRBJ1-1,CASSYPTGLGTEAFF,TGTGCCAGCAGTTACCCAACAGGTTTAGGCACTGAAGCTTTCTTT
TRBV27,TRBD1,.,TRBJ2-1,CASTRTGDFYNEQFF,TGTGCCAGCACCAGGACAGGGGACTTCTACAATGAGCAGTTCTTC
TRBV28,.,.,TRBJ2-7,CASSFKNEQYF,TGTGCCAGCAGTTTTAAGAACGAGCAGTACTTC
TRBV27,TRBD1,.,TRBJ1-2,CASGVQGARGYGYTF,TGTGCCAGCGGGGTACAGGGGGCGCGAGGTTATGGCTACACCTTC
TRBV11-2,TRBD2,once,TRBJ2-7,CASSLGVKGGFEQYF,TGTGCCAGCAGCTTAGGGGTCAAGGGAGGGTTCGAGCAGTACTTC
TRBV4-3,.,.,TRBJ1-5,CASSQDVNQPQHF,TGCGCCAGCAGCCAAGACGTCAATCAGCCCCAGCATTTT
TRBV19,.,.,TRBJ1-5,CASSIFRQGSNQPQHF,TGTGCCAGTAGTATTTTTCGTCAGGGGAGCAATCAGCCCCAGCATTTT
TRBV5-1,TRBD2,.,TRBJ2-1,CASSLPSSGRADEQFF,TGCGCCAGCAGCTTGCCCTCTAGCGGGAGGGCCGATGAGCAGTTCTTC
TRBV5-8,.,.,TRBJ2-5,CASSLRSGQETQYF,TGTGCCAGCAGCTTGAGGTCCGGGCAAGAGACCCAGTACTTC
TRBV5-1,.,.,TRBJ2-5,CASSLDGSVWQETQYF,TGCGCCAGCAGCCTGGATGGTAGCGTGTGGCAAGAGACCCAGTACTTC
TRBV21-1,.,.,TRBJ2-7,CASSRVAGIPYEQYF,TGTGCCAGCAGCAGAGTGGCGGGAATTCCCTACGAGCAGTACTTC
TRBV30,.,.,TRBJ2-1,CAWSVLVWRDGRNEQFF,TGTGCCTGGAGTGTACTCGTTTGGAGGGACGGGCGCAATGAGCAGTTCTTC
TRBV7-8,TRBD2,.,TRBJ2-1,CASSPASGRAGNEQFF,TGTGCCAGCAGCCCTGCTAGCGGGAGGGCCGGGAATGAGCAGTTCTTC